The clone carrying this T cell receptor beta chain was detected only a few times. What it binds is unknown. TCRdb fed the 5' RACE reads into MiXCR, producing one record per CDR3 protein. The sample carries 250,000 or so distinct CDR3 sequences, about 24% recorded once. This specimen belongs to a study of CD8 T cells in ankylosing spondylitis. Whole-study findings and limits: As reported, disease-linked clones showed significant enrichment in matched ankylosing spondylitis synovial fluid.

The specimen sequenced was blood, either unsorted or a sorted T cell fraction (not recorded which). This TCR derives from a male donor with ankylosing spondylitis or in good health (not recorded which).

The CDR3 here is CAWSKREDTQYF. CDR3 DNA sequence: TGTGCCTGGAGTAAGAGGGAAGATACGCAGTATTTT. The rearrangement links TRBV30 to TRBJ2-3, with D perhaps TRBD2 (5 bases). With 2 bases removed from V and 5 bases from J, the gap between germline ends came to 8 bases. This CDR3 region has 12 residues. The germline V gene encodes CDR1 GTSNPN and CDR2 SVGIG (reference sequence). Looking up the rest from reference TRBV30 and TRBJ2-3 gives the full variable domain: SQTIHQWPATLVQPVGSPLSLECTVEGTSNPNLYWYRQAAGRGLQLLFYSVGIGQISSEVPQNLSASRPQDRQFILSSKKLLLSDSGFYLCAWSKREDTQYFGPGTRLTVL.